A single sample is the source of the 28 T cell receptor beta chains below, sequenced in a study of cytomegalovirus exposure and HLA in healthy donors. This PCR relied on a set of 60 Vbeta primers and 13 Jbeta primers. Sequencing used immunoSEQ multiplex PCR; TCRdb keeps in-frame clones, though not all of them. Of some 170,000 clones listed, roughly 80% are singletons. The material sequenced was PBMCs. The receptors originated from a female donor in good health and CMV-seronegative.

The chain combines TRBV7-2 with TRBJ2-3, with 9 bases matching TRBD2. The CDR3 runs 16 residues. Germline loops: CDR1 SGHTA, CDR2 FQGNSA. J gave up 4 bases and V 2 bases, and 7 bases lay outside the gene matches. The CDR3, as DNA: TGTGCCAGCAGCTTAAGGCGGGGGGGCCGGTCAGATACGCAGTATTTT. This sequence encodes CASSLRRGGRSDTQYF.

The rearrangement links TRBV5-6 to TRBJ1-1, with D possibly matching TRBD1 (5 bases). V lost 4 bases and J lost 1, with 14 bases in between. This CDR3 region has 15 residues. CDR1 is SGHDT, CDR2 YYEEEE, per germline. CDR3 in amino acids: CASSQDTTPNTEAFF. The CDR3 DNA reads as TGTGCCAGCAGCCAGGACACGACCCCGAACACTGAAGCTTTCTTT.

A single count supports this clone. The chain has TRBV11-2 and TRBJ2-7, with D perhaps TRBD2 (5 bases). V lost 5 bases to trimming and J lost 3 bases, with 11 bases between them. Germline V CDR1 and CDR2: SGHAT, FQNNGV. CDR3 size: 13 residues. CDR3 coding DNA: TGTGCCAGCAGCCGTTCAGGACTCTACGAGCAGTACTTC. Its protein is CASSRSGLYEQYF.

The V gene is TRBV5-1, the J gene TRBJ2-1; tentative D call: TRBD2 (7 bases). This CDR3 contains 14 residues. With 5 bases removed from V and 6 bases from J, the gap between germline ends came to 15 bases. Germline loops: CDR1 SGHRS, CDR2 YFSETQ. Here the CDR3 reads CASRDGGPLNEQFF. CDR3 coding DNA: TGCGCCAGCAGAGACGGGGGGCCTCTCAATGAGCAGTTCTTC.

This clone has a handful of counts. The chain joins TRBV7-8 to TRBJ2-7; no definite D call. The CDR3 is made up of 11 amino acids. Deletions cut 5 bases from V and 5 bases from J, with 7 bases between. Germline V gene sequence: CDR1 SGHVS, CDR2 FQNEAQ. Here the CDR3 reads CASSPRDEQYF. In DNA form, the CDR3 reads TGTGCCAGCAGCCCTCGGGACGAGCAGTACTTC. Drawing the rest from reference TRBV7-8 and TRBJ2-7, the complete variable domain is GAGVSQSPRYKVAKRGQDVALRCDPISGHVSLFWYQQALGQGPEFLTYFQNEAQLDKSGLPSDRFFAERPEGSVSTLKIQRTQQEDSAVYLCASSPRDEQYFGPGTRLTVT.

The V gene is TRBV19, the J gene TRBJ1-2, with D unclear. The CDR3 runs 14 residues. Trimming left V 6 bases short and J 6 bases short, with 17 bases between. Germline V gene lookup returns CDR1 LNHDA and CDR2 SQIVND (reference sequence). CDR3 protein: CASRRAQSGDGYTF. The CDR3 DNA reads TGTGCCAGTAGGAGGGCCCAATCGGGAGATGGCTACACCTTC.

This chain joins TRBV19 and TRBJ1-2, with TRBD1 matching 11 bases. Trimming removed 5 bases from V and 5 bases from J; junction bases left unmatched: 16. Germline V lookup: CDR1 LNHDA, CDR2 SQIVND (reference sequence). The CDR3 loop spans 18 amino acids. The CDR3 reads CASSEILGQGAGNYGYTF. The DNA for the CDR3 is TGTGCCAGTAGTGAGATCCTAGGACAGGGGGCCGGTAATTATGGCTACACCTTC.

This chain connects TRBV30 to TRBJ1-2; D gene ambiguous. The CDR3 spans 13 residues. With 0 bases removed from V and 3 bases from J, the gap between germline ends came to 8 bases. Germline V gene sequence: CDR1 GTSNPN, CDR2 SVGIG (reference sequence). In DNA form, the CDR3 reads TGTGCCTGGAGTGTTGAGAGGGACTATGGCTACACCTTC. As protein: CAWSVERDYGYTF.

The gene calls are TRBV30 and TRBJ2-7, with D tentatively TRBD2 (5 bases). Trimming pared 0 bases from V and 7 bases from J, leaving 7 bases between. CDR1 and CDR2 (germline): GTSNPN, SVGIG (reference sequence). CDR3 length equals 11 residues. The CDR3 sequence is CAWSVGGEQYF. Here the CDR3 DNA reads TGTGCCTGGAGTGTCGGCGGGGAGCAGTACTTC.

The chain couples TRBV25-1 to TRBJ2-7, with a tentative D call TRBD1 (8 bases). The CDR3 runs 14 residues. Germline CDR1 is MGHDK and CDR2 is SYGVNS. Trimming took off 6 bases at V and 0 bases at J, with 12 bases between the two ends. The CDR3 reads CASRTGEGSYEQYF. The CDR3 region has the DNA TGTGCCAGCAGGACAGGGGAGGGCTCCTACGAGCAGTACTTC.

The V call is TRBV13, the J call TRBJ2-7, with 15 bases matching TRBD2. This CDR3 region has 16 residues. V shed 5 bases, J shed 2 bases, and the junction held 4 bases outside the gene matches. CDR1 and CDR2 from the germline V gene are PRHDT and FYEKMQ (reference sequence). The CDR3 is CASSQGLAGGAYEQYF. The CDR3 nucleotides are TGTGCCAGCAGCCAGGGACTAGCGGGGGGTGCCTACGAGCAGTACTTC.

The genes are TRBV6-1 and TRBJ2-3, with 7 bases lining up with TRBD1. Unmatched junction bases numbered 7, after V lost 10 bases and J lost 0 bases. Germline V lookup: CDR1 MNHNS, CDR2 SASEGT. The CDR3 sequence is 14 residues long. The CDR3 region has the DNA TGTGCCAATTGTCCGGGACAGAGCACAGATACGCAGTATTTT. Amino acids: CANCPGQSTDTQYF.

CDR3 protein: CASSFARGYEQYF. The CDR3 region has the DNA TGTGCCAGTAGTTTCGCCAGGGGCTACGAGCAGTACTTC. The J gene is TRBJ2-7, the V gene TRBV19; perhaps TRBD1 as D (6 bases). V shed 5 bases and J shed 3 bases, with 11 bases lying between them. From germline, CDR1 is LNHDA and CDR2 SQIVND (reference sequence). The CDR3 covers 13 residues. The entire variable domain, with the rest obtained from reference TRBV19 and TRBJ2-7, is as follows: DGGITQSPKYLFRKEGQNVTLSCEQNLNHDAMYWYRQDPGQGLRLIYYSQIVNDFQKGDIAEGYSVSREKKESFPLTVTSAQKNPTAFYLCASSFARGYEQYFGPGTRLTVT.

This clone came up a few times. The V gene is TRBV5-1, the J gene TRBJ2-7; tentative D call: TRBD1 (6 bases). Between the trimmed V and J ends, which lost 1 base and 3 bases, there was a span of 14 bases. The germline V gene encodes CDR1 SGHRS and CDR2 YFSETQ. The CDR3 is made up of 15 amino acids. CDR3 bases: TGCGCCAGCAGCTTGTCGCAGGGGCTCTTCTACGAGCAGTACTTC. Translation gives CASSLSQGLFYEQYF.

The chain uses TRBV11-2 and TRBJ2-1, with D possibly being TRBD2 (6 bases). This CDR3 contains 18 residues. Germline V CDR1 and CDR2: SGHAT, FQNNGV. V was cut by 6 bases and J by 8 bases, with 29 bases left in between. CDR3 residues: CASRTIRRDLHYSDEQFF. The CDR3 coding sequence is TGTGCCAGCAGGACTATACGGCGGGACCTCCATTACAGCGATGAGCAGTTCTTC.

The CDR3 sequence: CASSLFLGQANNSPLHF. CDR3 nucleotide sequence: TGTGCCAGCAGCTTGTTCCTCGGACAGGCTAATAATTCACCCCTCCACTTT. This sequence joins TRBV5-4 and TRBJ1-6; 7 nucleotides agree with TRBD1. The germline gives CDR1 SGHNT, CDR2 YYREEE (reference sequence). The CDR3 length is 17 residues. Trimming removed 1 base from V and 5 bases from J; junction bases left unmatched: 9.

The chain recombines TRBV6-1 with TRBJ2-1; possibly TRBD2 for D (6 bases). The CDR3 loop spans 12 amino acids. Looked up from germline, CDR1 is MNHNS and CDR2 is SASEGT. V lost 6 bases, J lost 8 bases, and 11 bases lay in between. The CDR3 sequence is CASRGGSHEQFF. The CDR3 bases are TGTGCCAGCAGGGGGGGAAGTCATGAGCAGTTCTTC.

The genes are TRBV11-2 and TRBJ2-1; 8 nucleotides match TRBD2. The CDR3 runs 14 residues. Trimming cost V 4 bases and J 8 bases; bases outside gene matches: 7. The V gene's germline CDR1 is SGHAT and CDR2 FQNNGV. CDR3 in amino acids: CASSSGGASHEQFF. The DNA of the CDR3 is TGTGCCAGCAGCTCCGGGGGGGCCAGCCATGAGCAGTTCTTC.

This CDR3 is CASSAGGSYNEQFF. DNA for the CDR3: TGTGCCAGCTCGGCTGGGGGGTCCTACAATGAGCAGTTCTTC. V gene TRBV18 combines with J gene TRBJ2-1; weak D call: TRBD2 (6 bases). Germline V CDR1 and CDR2: KGHSH, LQKENI. Trimming took 6 bases from V and 1 from J, leaving 10 bases between them. The CDR3 runs 14 residues.

This clone was recorded once. The CDR3 spells CASNGGEEKLFF. The CDR3, as DNA: TGTGCCAGCAATGGAGGGGAGGAAAAACTGTTTTTT. The rearrangement links TRBV2 to TRBJ1-4; a weak D match, TRBD1 (5 bases). CDR1 and CDR2 from the germline V gene are SNHLY and FYNNEI. The length of the CDR3 is 12 residues. Trimming left V 7 bases short and J 8 bases short, with 11 bases between.

This rearrangement joins TRBV7-3 to TRBJ1-1, with D perhaps TRBD1 (6 bases). Trimming pared 7 bases from V and 1 base from J, leaving 16 bases between. The CDR3 loop spans 15 amino acids. Germline CDR1 SGHTA, CDR2 FQGTGA. The CDR3 DNA follows: TGTGCCAGCACCACCTCACAGGGACCGAACACTGAAGCTTTCTTT. This encodes CASTTSQGPNTEAFF.

This clone was picked up one time. The rearrangement links TRBV9 to TRBJ2-2, with D tentatively TRBD1 (6 bases). Germline V gene data show CDR1 as SGDLS and CDR2 as YYNGEE. Trimming left V 6 bases short and J 5 bases short, with 11 bases between. The CDR3 extends over 13 amino acids. The DNA for the CDR3 is TGTGCCAGCACCGGAGACAGGACCGGGGAGCTGTTTTTT. Translating it yields CASTGDRTGELFF.

The chain joins TRBV9 to TRBJ2-3; 10 nucleotides line up with TRBD2. Germline V gene data show CDR1 as SGDLS and CDR2 as YYNGEE. The CDR3 loop spans 16 amino acids. The ends lost 4 bases at V and 0 bases at J; junction bases unmatched: 5. CDR3 DNA: TGTGCCAGCAGCCCGAGACTAGCGGGCAGCACAGATACGCAGTATTTT. This codes for CASSPRLAGSTDTQYF.

The V and J genes are TRBV7-9 and TRBJ1-2, with TRBD1 identical over 7 bases. CDR1 SEHNR and CDR2 FQNEAQ come from the germline V gene (reference sequence). The length of the CDR3 is 15 residues. The V and J ends lost 5 bases and 7 bases, in that order; junction bases with no gene match: 13. In nucleotides, the CDR3 is TGTGCCAGCAGCGACGACAGGGTTCTGGTTCGTGGCTACACCTTC. Amino acids: CASSDDRVLVRGYTF.

V is TRBV7-3 and J is TRBJ2-2; D uncertain. Looked up from germline, CDR1 is SGHTA and CDR2 is FQGTGA. The germline V and J ends were trimmed by 0 bases and 7 bases, with 12 bases remaining between them. This CDR3 has 15 residues. CDR3: CASSLTTNVGGELFF. The CDR3 nucleotides read TGTGCCAGCAGCTTAACGACAAATGTGGGCGGGGAGCTGTTTTTT.

The chain has TRBV11-2 and TRBJ2-5; D remains unclear. The V end lost 1 base, the J end lost 1 base, and 10 bases lay between the germline ends. The CDR3 contains 15 residues. Per the germline V gene, CDR1 is SGHAT and CDR2 is FQNNGV. As DNA, the CDR3 is TGTGCCAGCAGCTTAGTCAGGTCAGGCCAAGAGACCCAGTACTTC. Amino acids: CASSLVRSGQETQYF.

The rearrangement links TRBV12-5 to TRBJ2-1; TRBD2 agrees at 10 bases. Germline CDR1 reads LGHNT; CDR2 reads FRNRAP. V lost 1 base and J lost 0; bases outside the gene matches: 9. The CDR3 totals 19 residues. The CDR3 DNA reads TGTGCTAGTGGTTTGGGGCCCCCGACTAGCGGGCTCTCCTACAATGAGCAGTTCTTC. Translating it yields CASGLGPPTSGLSYNEQFF.

The chain combines TRBV9 with TRBJ2-1; 10 nucleotides align to TRBD2. The CDR3 contains 16 residues. The germline CDR1 and CDR2 sequences are SGDLS and YYNGEE. With 2 bases clipped from V and 2 bases from J, the junction kept 4 bases outside the gene matches. CDR3 bases: TGTGCCAGCAGCGTCCGACTAGCGGGCACCTACAATGAGCAGTTCTTC. This gives the protein CASSVRLAGTYNEQFF.